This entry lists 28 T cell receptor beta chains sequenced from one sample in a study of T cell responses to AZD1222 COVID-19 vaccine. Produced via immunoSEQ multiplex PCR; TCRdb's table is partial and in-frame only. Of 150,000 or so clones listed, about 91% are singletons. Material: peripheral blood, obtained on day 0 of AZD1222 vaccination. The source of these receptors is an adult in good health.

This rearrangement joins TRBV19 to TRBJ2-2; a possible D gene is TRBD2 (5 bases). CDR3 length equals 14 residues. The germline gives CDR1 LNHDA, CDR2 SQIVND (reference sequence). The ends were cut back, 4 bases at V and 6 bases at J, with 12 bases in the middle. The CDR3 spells CASSTDAGSGELFF. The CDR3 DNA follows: TGTGCCAGTAGTACGGACGCGGGTTCCGGGGAGCTGTTTTTT. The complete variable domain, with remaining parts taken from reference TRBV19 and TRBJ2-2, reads DGGITQSPKYLFRKEGQNVTLSCEQNLNHDAMYWYRQDPGQGLRLIYYSQIVNDFQKGDIAEGYSVSREKKESFPLTVTSAQKNPTAFYLCASSTDAGSGELFFGEGSRLTVL.

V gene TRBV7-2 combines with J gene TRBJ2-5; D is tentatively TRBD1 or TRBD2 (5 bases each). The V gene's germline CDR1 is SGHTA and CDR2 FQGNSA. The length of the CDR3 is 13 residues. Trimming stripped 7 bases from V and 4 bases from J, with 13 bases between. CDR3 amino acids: CASTLGVSETQYF. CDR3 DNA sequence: TGTGCCAGCACTCTGGGGGTTTCAGAGACCCAGTACTTC.

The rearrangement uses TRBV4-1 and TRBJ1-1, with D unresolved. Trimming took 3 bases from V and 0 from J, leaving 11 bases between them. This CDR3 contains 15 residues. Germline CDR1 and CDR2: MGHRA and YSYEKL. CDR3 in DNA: TGCGCCAGCAGCCAGGATGGACTTCTGAACACTGAAGCTTTCTTT. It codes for CASSQDGLLNTEAFF.

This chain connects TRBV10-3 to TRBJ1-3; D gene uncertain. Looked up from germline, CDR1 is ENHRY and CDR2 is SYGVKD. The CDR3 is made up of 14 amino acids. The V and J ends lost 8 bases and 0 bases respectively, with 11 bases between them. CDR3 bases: TGTGCCATCCTTGAAGAAAGCTCTGGAAACACCATATATTTT. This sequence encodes CAILEESSGNTIYF.

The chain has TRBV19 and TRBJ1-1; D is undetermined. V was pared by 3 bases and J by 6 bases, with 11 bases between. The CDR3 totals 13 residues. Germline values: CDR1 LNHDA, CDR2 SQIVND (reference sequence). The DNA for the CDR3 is TGTGCCAGTAGTATGGGTCCCCGGGCTGAAGCTTTCTTT. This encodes CASSMGPRAEAFF.

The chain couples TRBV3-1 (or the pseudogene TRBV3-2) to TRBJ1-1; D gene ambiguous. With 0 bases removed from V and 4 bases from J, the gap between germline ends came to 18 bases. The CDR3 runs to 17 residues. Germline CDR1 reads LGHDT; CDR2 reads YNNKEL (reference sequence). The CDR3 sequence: CASSQDTPNDRCTEAFF. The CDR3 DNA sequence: TGTGCCAGCAGCCAAGACACACCCAACGACCGATGCACTGAAGCTTTCTTT.

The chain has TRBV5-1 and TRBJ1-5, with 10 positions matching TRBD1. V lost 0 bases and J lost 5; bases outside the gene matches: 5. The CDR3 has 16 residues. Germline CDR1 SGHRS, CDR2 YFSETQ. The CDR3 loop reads CASSLGDRGPDQPQHF. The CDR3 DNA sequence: TGCGCCAGCAGCTTGGGAGACAGGGGGCCCGATCAGCCCCAGCATTTT. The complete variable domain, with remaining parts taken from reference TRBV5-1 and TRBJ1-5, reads KAGVTQTPRYLIKTRGQQVTLSCSPISGHRSVSWYQQTPGQGLQFLFEYFSETQRNKGNFPGRFSGRQFSNSRSEMNVSTLELGDSALYLCASSLGDRGPDQPQHFGDGTRLSIL.

The CDR3 DNA reads TGTGCCAGCAGCTTAACAGATACGCAGTATTTT. It is translated as CASSLTDTQYF. The chain has TRBV7-9 and TRBJ2-3; D call uncertain. Trimming cost V 2 bases and J 3 bases, with 0 bases left between them. Per germline, CDR1 SEHNR and CDR2 FQNEAQ (reference sequence). This CDR3 region has 11 residues.

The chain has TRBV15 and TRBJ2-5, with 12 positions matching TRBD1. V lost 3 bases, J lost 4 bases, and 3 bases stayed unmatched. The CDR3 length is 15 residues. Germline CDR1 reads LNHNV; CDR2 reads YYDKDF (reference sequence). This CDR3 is CATSRGDRGRETQYF. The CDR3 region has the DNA TGTGCCACCAGCAGGGGGGACAGGGGGCGAGAGACCCAGTACTTC.

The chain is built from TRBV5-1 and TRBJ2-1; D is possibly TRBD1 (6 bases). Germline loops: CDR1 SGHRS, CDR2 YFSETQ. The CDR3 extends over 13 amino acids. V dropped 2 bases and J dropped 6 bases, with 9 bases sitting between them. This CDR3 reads CASSFLDSNEQFF. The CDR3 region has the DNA TGCGCCAGCAGCTTTCTGGACAGCAATGAGCAGTTCTTC.

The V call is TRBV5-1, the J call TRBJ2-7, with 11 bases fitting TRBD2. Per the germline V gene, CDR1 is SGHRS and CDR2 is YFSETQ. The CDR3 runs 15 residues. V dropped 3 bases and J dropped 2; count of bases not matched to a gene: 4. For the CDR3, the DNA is TGCGCCAGCAGCTCGACTAGCGGGGCCGCCTACGAGCAGTACTTC. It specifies CASSSTSGAAYEQYF.

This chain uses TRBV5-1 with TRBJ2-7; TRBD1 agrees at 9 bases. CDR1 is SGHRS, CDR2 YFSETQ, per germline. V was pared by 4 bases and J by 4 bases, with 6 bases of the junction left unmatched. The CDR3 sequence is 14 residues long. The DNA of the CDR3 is TGCGCCAGCAGCGTGGCGGGACAGGGTTACGAGCAGTACTTC. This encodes CASSVAGQGYEQYF.

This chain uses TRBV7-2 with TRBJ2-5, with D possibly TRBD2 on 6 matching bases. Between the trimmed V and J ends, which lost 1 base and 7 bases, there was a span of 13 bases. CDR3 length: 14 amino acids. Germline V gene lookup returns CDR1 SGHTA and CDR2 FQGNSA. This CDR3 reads CASSLDSGGRTQYF. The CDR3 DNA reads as TGTGCCAGCAGCTTAGATTCAGGAGGGCGGACCCAGTACTTC.

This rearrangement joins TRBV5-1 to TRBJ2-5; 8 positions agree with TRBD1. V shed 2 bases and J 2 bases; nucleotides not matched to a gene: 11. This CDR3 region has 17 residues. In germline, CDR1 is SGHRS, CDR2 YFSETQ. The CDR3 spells CASSFRQGSASQETQYF. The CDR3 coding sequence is TGCGCCAGCAGCTTCCGACAGGGGTCCGCCTCGCAAGAGACCCAGTACTTC.

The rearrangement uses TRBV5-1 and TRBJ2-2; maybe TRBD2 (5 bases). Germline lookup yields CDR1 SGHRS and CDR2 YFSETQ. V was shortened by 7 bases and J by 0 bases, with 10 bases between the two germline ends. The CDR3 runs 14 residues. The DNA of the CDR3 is TGCGCCAGCGGACTGGGCGCGAACACCGGGGAGCTGTTTTTT. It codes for CASGLGANTGELFF. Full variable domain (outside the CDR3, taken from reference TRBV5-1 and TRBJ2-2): KAGVTQTPRYLIKTRGQQVTLSCSPISGHRSVSWYQQTPGQGLQFLFEYFSETQRNKGNFPGRFSGRQFSNSRSEMNVSTLELGDSALYLCASGLGANTGELFFGEGSRLTVL.

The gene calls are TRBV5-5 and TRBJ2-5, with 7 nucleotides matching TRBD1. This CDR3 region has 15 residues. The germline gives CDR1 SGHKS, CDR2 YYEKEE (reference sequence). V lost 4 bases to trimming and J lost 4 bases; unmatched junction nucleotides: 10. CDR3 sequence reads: CASSRQTGLGETQYF. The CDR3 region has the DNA TGTGCCAGCAGCCGTCAGACAGGGTTGGGAGAGACCCAGTACTTC.

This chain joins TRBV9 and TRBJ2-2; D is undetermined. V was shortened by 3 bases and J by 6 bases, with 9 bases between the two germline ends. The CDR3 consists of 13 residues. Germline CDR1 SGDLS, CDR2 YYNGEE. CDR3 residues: CASSATPPGELFF. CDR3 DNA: TGTGCCAGCAGCGCCACCCCCCCCGGGGAGCTGTTTTTT. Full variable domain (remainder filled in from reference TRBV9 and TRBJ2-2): DSGVTQTPKHLITATGQRVTLRCSPRSGDLSVYWYQQSLDQGLQFLIQYYNGEERAKGNILERFSAQQFPDLHSELNLSSLELGDSALYFCASSATPPGELFFGEGSRLTVL.

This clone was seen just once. The CDR3 protein is CASSQGFGGSETQYF. DNA for the CDR3: TGCGCCAGCAGCCAAGGCTTCGGTGGGAGTGAGACCCAGTACTTC. The J gene is TRBJ2-5, the V gene TRBV4-1; perhaps TRBD2 as D (5 bases). This CDR3 spans 15 amino acids. V was cut by 1 base and J by 5 bases, with 14 bases left in between. Looked up from germline, CDR1 is MGHRA and CDR2 is YSYEKL.

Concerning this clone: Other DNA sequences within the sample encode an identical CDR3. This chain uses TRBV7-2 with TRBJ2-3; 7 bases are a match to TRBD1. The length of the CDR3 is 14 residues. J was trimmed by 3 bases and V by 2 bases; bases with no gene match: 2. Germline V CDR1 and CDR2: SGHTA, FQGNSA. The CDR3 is CASSLSGGTDTQYF. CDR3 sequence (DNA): TGTGCCAGCAGCTTATCAGGGGGAACAGATACGCAGTATTTT.

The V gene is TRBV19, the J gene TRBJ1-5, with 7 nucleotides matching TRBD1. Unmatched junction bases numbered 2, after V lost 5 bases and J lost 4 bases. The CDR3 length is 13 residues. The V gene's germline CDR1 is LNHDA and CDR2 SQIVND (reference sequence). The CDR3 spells CASSLQGNQPQHF. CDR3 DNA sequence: TGTGCCAGTAGTTTACAGGGGAATCAGCCCCAGCATTTT.

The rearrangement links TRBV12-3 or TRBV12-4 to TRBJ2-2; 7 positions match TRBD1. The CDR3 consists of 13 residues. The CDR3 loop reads CAYRQGNTGELFF. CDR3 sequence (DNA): TGTGCATACCGACAGGGGAACACCGGGGAGCTGTTTTTT.

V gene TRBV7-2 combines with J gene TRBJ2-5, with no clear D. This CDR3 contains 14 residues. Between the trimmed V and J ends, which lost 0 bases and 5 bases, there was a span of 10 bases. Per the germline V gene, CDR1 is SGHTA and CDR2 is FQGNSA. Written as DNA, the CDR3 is TGTGCCAGCAGCTTAGCGGCGGTGGTGGAGACCCAGTACTTC. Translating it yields CASSLAAVVETQYF.

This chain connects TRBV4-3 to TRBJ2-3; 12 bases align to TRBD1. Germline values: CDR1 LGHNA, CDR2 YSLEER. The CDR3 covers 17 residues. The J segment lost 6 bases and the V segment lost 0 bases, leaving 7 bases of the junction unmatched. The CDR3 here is CASSQDSWDRGLDTQYF. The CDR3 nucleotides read TGCGCCAGCAGCCAAGATTCGTGGGACAGGGGGCTGGATACGCAGTATTTT.

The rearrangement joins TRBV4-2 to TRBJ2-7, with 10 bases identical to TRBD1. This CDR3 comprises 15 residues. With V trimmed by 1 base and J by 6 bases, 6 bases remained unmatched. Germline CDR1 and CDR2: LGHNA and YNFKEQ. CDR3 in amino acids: CASSQGTGGVREQYF. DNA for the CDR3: TGTGCCAGCAGCCAAGGGACAGGGGGGGTCCGCGAGCAGTACTTC.

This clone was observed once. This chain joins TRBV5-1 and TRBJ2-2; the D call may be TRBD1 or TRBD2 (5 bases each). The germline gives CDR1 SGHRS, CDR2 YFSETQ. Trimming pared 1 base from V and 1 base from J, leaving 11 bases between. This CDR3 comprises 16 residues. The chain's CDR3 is CASSLFGTVNTGELFF. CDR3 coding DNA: TGCGCCAGCAGCTTGTTTGGGACGGTGAACACCGGGGAGCTGTTTTTT.

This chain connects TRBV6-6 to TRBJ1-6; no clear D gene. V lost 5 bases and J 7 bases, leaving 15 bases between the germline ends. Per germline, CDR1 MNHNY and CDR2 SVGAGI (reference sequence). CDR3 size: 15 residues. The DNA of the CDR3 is TGTGCCAGCAGTCGCGGGTTCATGGGGAATTCACCCCTCCACTTT. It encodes CASSRGFMGNSPLHF.

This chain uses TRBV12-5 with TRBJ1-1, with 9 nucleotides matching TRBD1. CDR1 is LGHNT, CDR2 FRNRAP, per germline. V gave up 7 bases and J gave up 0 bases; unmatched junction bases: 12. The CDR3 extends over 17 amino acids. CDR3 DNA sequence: TGTGCTAGTGCAACAAGTCCAGGGACAGGGCTGAACACTGAAGCTTTCTTT. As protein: CASATSPGTGLNTEAFF.

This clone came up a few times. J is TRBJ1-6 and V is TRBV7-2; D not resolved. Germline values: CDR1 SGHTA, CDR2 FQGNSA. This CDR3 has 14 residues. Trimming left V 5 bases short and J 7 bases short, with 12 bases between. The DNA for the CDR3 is TGTGCCAGCAGCACTCAGATATTAAATTCACCCCTCCACTTT. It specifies CASSTQILNSPLHF. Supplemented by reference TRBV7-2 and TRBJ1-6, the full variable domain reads GAGVSQSPSNKVTEKGKDVELRCDPISGHTALYWYRQSLGQGLEFLIYFQGNSAPDKSGLPSDRFSAERTGGSVSTLTIQRTQQEDSAVYLCASSTQILNSPLHFGNGTRLTVT.